This T cell receptor (beta chain) was documented in a study of T cells after somatic rescue of genetic block (dated by TCRdb to about 2020). For context, the study as a whole: What the study looked at was long-term robustness, specifically in a T-cell system that came about through somatic rescue of a genetic block in T-cell development.

Taken from cysteine to phenylalanine, the CDR3 has 13 residues. Only the CDR3 DNA is retained, 39 bases long and in frame from the first base. According to the germline V gene, CDR1 reads LGHNA and CDR2 reads YSLEER. The trim is 0 bases for V and 3 bases for J, with a gap of 6 bases between the germline ends. About this clone: Its antigen is currently not known. No per-base quality is available; no much larger clone lies one base away.

Library method: the immunoSEQ multiplex PCR assay. Entries here come from immuneACCESS through TCRdb and include only in-frame sequences with V and J called. Some clones fail to appear in such tables; in the studies checked, an unresolved V gene covers under half of the shortfall, and the cause of the remainder is unknown. The sample contains 110,000 or so clones, 80% to 95% of them found a single time. About 1.5% of the sample lies in the top ten. Specimen: peripheral blood mononuclear cells (PBMCs). The source is a woman under 30. The V gene is TRBV4-3 and the J gene is TRBJ2-7, with no D gene named confidently. The CDR3: CASSQERLYEQYF. Here is the DNA: TGCGCCAGCAGCCAAGAAAGACTCTACGAGCAGTACTTC.